Below are 9 T cell receptor beta chains sequenced from a single sample in a study of blood T cell repertoires in COVID-19. Libraries were prepared by immunoSEQ multiplex PCR; TCRdb keeps only in-frame clonotypes and omits some of them. The sample yields under 130,000 clones, around 92% seen once. What was sequenced was peripheral blood. These receptor sequences come from a woman in her fifties or sixties with acute or convalescent COVID-19.

This clone appeared once. This rearrangement joins TRBV5-5 to TRBJ1-1, with D hard to call. Germline loops: CDR1 SGHKS, CDR2 YYEKEE (reference sequence). The CDR3 is 16 amino acids. Trimming removed 3 bases at V and 0 bases at J, with 15 bases between. The CDR3 loop is CASSSRPAQMNTEAFF. The CDR3 DNA reads TGTGCCAGCAGCTCCCGCCCCGCACAAATGAACACTGAAGCTTTCTTT.

CDR3 nucleotides: TGTGCCAGCAGCCTGCCCGGGACAGGGACTGGAAACACCATATATTTT. Its translation is CASSLPGTGTGNTIYF. The chain recombines TRBV3-1 (or the pseudogene TRBV3-2) with TRBJ1-3; 9 nucleotides agree with TRBD1. Germline assignment: CDR1 LGHDT and CDR2 YNNKEL (reference sequence). This CDR3 is 16 amino acids long. V dropped 4 bases and J dropped 2; count of bases not matched to a gene: 6.

The chain has TRBV11-2 and TRBJ2-1; 11 bases are a match to TRBD2. The CDR3 is 17 residues long. Per the germline V gene, CDR1 is SGHAT and CDR2 is FQNNGV. J gave up 11 bases and V 0 bases, and 12 bases lay outside the gene matches. The CDR3 coding sequence is TGTGCCAGCAGCTTAGAACTAGCGGGAGCGTCACAGAACAAGCAGTTCTTC. Amino acid sequence: CASSLELAGASQNKQFF. Combining the CDR3 with reference TRBV11-2 and TRBJ2-1 gives the whole variable domain EAGVAQSPRYKIIEKRQSVAFWCNPISGHATLYWYQQILGQGPKLLIQFQNNGVVDDSQLPKDRFSAERLKGVDSTLKIQPAKLEDSAVYLCASSLELAGASQNKQFFGPGTRLTVL.

This clone was recorded a few times. This rearrangement joins TRBV20-1 to TRBJ2-1; 15 bases line up with TRBD2. Germline V lookup: CDR1 DFQATT, CDR2 SNEGSKA (reference sequence). Trimming took 3 bases from V and 10 from J; bases not matched to a gene: 10. This CDR3 has 16 residues. CDR3 nucleotide sequence: TGCAGTGCTAGTCCGGGACTAGCGGGAGGCCGAGGAGAGCAGTTCTTC. Translated, it gives CSASPGLAGGRGEQFF.

V and J are TRBV30 and TRBJ1-1; D unclear. CDR1 is GTSNPN and CDR2 is SVGIG in the germline V gene (reference sequence). The CDR3 is 13 amino acids. V lost 5 bases and J 0 bases, leaving 10 bases between the germline ends. The CDR3 protein is CAWGANMNTEAFF. CDR3 nucleotides: TGTGCCTGGGGAGCCAACATGAACACTGAAGCTTTCTTT.

The gene calls are TRBV30 and TRBJ1-1; D call uncertain. Germline-derived CDR1 and CDR2 are GTSNPN and SVGIG (reference sequence). This CDR3 spans 11 amino acids. Trimming took off 1 base at V and 7 bases at J, with 7 bases between the two ends. The CDR3 DNA follows: TGTGCCTGGAGTGCGCAGGTTGAAGCTTTCTTT. It is translated as CAWSAQVEAFF.

This chain's CDR3 is CASSFPLAGGANTQYF. DNA of the CDR3: TGTGCCAGCAGTTTTCCTTTAGCGGGAGGGGCGAATACGCAGTATTTT. The rearrangement links TRBV27 to TRBJ2-3; 11 bases are shared with TRBD2. With V trimmed by 3 bases and J by 7 bases, 9 bases remained unmatched. Germline-derived CDR1 and CDR2 are MNHEY and SMNVEV (reference sequence). There are 16 residues in the CDR3.

This chain joins TRBV19 and TRBJ1-2; a weak D match, TRBD1 (5 bases). This CDR3 region has 15 residues. The V gene's germline CDR1 is LNHDA and CDR2 SQIVND (reference sequence). V lost 6 bases and J 5 bases, leaving 19 bases between the germline ends. The CDR3 DNA reads as TGTGCCAGTAGCGGGACTCCCCGGGGGGAGTATGGCTACACCTTC. Amino acids: CASSGTPRGEYGYTF.

The chain is built from TRBV28 and TRBJ1-5, with no clear D. Trimming shortened V by 10 bases and J by 0 bases, and 16 bases separated the two germline ends. CDR1 is MDHEN, CDR2 SYDVKM, per germline. This CDR3 has 15 amino acids. The CDR3 reads CAINPLGHSNQPQHF. In DNA, the CDR3 is TGTGCCATCAATCCCCTGGGCCATAGCAATCAGCCCCAGCATTTT.